This T cell receptor beta chain stems from a study of shared clonotypes between healthy human individuals. General observations from the study: There were few donors, and this limited the genetic and exposure-history diversity represented. Read depth was anticipated to influence clonotype sharing among donors.

With regard to this clone: As yet, its antigen is unknown.

Clones were read by immunoSEQ multiplex PCR, and TCRdb kept only the in-frame ones, dropping some. This table holds 2.3 million or so clones, about 92% found once. Splitting the CD4+ cells yielded a CD45RA+ naive subset and a CD45RA-negative memory subset. CDR1 is SGHTA and CDR2 is FQGNSA in the germline V gene. V shed 7 bases, J shed 7 bases, and the junction held 4 bases outside the gene matches. The CDR3 has 12 amino acids. What was sequenced was naive CD4+ T cells from PBMCs. The subset here: CD45RA+ positively selected. The chain recombines TRBV7-2 with TRBJ2-1; 7 positions agree with TRBD2. This receptor was taken from a man younger than 35 in good health. Some clones in this sample may be carry-over from other donors' samples. DNA of the CDR3: TGTGCCAGCAATCTGGGAGGGAATGAGCAGTTCTTC. It codes for CASNLGGNEQFF.